One sample yielded the 15 T cell receptor beta chains listed below, sequenced in a study of T-cell reconstitution after alpha-beta-depleted transplantation in children. Unique molecular identifiers were built into the TCRbeta library. From the PCR reads, TCRdb called clonotypes with MiXCR, one entry per CDR3 protein. This repertoire shows around 100,000 distinct CDR3 sequences, 10% found once; its top ten account for less than 40%. This material consisted of PBMCs, taken before TCRalphabeta/CD19-depleted stem cell transplant. The receptors come from a boy younger than 10 with acute lymphoblastic leukemia, due to receive a stem cell transplant.

This clonotype was observed a handful of times. The chain links TRBV6-2 or TRBV6-3 to TRBJ2-6; 7 positions match TRBD1. The CDR3 is 20 amino acids. From germline, CDR1 is MNHEY and CDR2 SVGEGT. The J segment lost 0 bases and the V segment lost 4 bases, leaving 15 bases of the junction unmatched. The CDR3 nucleotides are TGTGCCAGCAGTTCGTCTAATTGGAAGCACAGGGGCTCTGGGGCCAACGTCCTGACTTTC. This gives the protein CASSSSNWKHRGSGANVLTF.

This chain uses TRBV5-1 with TRBJ1-5; D remains unclear. Germline V lookup: CDR1 SGHRS, CDR2 YFSETQ. Deletions cut 0 bases from V and 5 bases from J, with 12 bases between. The CDR3 is 15 amino acids. The chain's CDR3 is CASSLEPGGDQPQHF. The CDR3 coding sequence is TGCGCCAGCAGCTTGGAACCGGGCGGGGATCAGCCCCAGCATTTT. Using reference TRBV5-1 and TRBJ1-5 for the parts outside the CDR3, the full variable domain is KAGVTQTPRYLIKTRGQQVTLSCSPISGHRSVSWYQQTPGQGLQFLFEYFSETQRNKGNFPGRFSGRQFSNSRSEMNVSTLELGDSALYLCASSLEPGGDQPQHFGDGTRLSIL.

This clonotype was observed a few times. The rearrangement uses TRBV3-1 and TRBJ2-6, with a tentative D call TRBD1 (6 bases). Germline values: CDR1 LGHDT, CDR2 YNNKEL (reference sequence). The ends were cut back, 4 bases at V and 0 bases at J, with 13 bases in the middle. This CDR3 comprises 17 residues. The CDR3 sequence is CASSRGGFSSGANVLTF. The CDR3 region has the DNA TGTGCCAGCAGCCGAGGGGGTTTTAGCTCTGGGGCCAACGTCCTGACTTTC. The full variable domain, with the rest looked up from reference TRBV3-1 and TRBJ2-6, is DTAVSQTPKYLVTQMGNDKSIKCEQNLGHDTMYWYKQDSKKFLKIMFSYNNKELIINETVPNRFSPKSPDKAHLNLHINSLELGDSAVYFCASSRGGFSSGANVLTFGAGSRLTVL.

This clonotype has more than one count but fewer than ten. This rearrangement joins TRBV20-1 to TRBJ1-2; TRBD1 is a possible D gene (6 bases). The CDR3 extends over 16 amino acids. CDR1 is DFQATT, CDR2 SNEGSKA, per germline (reference sequence). V was cut by 0 bases and J by 6 bases, with 20 bases left in between. CDR3 sequence (DNA): TGCAGTGCTAGAGATAGGGGGGGGGCGAATTTCGATGGCTACACCTTC. Encoded protein: CSARDRGGANFDGYTF.

The chain uses TRBV2 and TRBJ1-3, with D unresolved. Deletions cut 5 bases from V and 0 bases from J, with 11 bases between. CDR1 and CDR2 from the germline V gene are SNHLY and FYNNEI. This CDR3 has 15 residues. The CDR3 sequence is CASSRGESSGNTIYF. The CDR3 bases are TGTGCCAGCAGTCGCGGTGAAAGCTCTGGAAACACCATATATTTT.

The rearrangement joins TRBV29-1 to TRBJ2-3; 10 bases are a match to TRBD2. The CDR3 runs to 16 residues. V dropped 4 bases and J dropped 4; count of bases not matched to a gene: 11. Germline CDR1 is SQVTM and CDR2 is ANQGSEA. CDR3 bases: TGCAGCGTTGGTCCCGGGAGCGGGAGGGCCCCAGATACGCAGTATTTT. This codes for CSVGPGSGRAPDTQYF.

V is TRBV6-1 and J is TRBJ2-4; D is possibly TRBD2 (6 bases). The CDR3 is made up of 16 amino acids. V was pared by 7 bases and J by 2 bases, with 18 bases between. Germline V gene sequence: CDR1 MNHNS, CDR2 SASEGT. In DNA form, the CDR3 reads TGTGCCAGCACCCTAGACCTCGGGAGTACCAAAAACATTCAGTACTTC. Translated: CASTLDLGSTKNIQYF.

The gene calls are TRBV28 and TRBJ1-1, with 8 bases that match TRBD1. CDR1 is MDHEN and CDR2 is SYDVKM in the germline V gene. V dropped 7 bases and J dropped 5; count of bases not matched to a gene: 6. CDR3 length equals 13 residues. The CDR3 sequence is CASNHRGGTEAFF. CDR3 nucleotides: TGTGCCAGCAACCACAGGGGGGGGACTGAAGCTTTCTTT.

This clonotype occurred a few times. V and J are TRBV5-8 and TRBJ1-5; a weak D match, TRBD1 (6 bases). CDR1 and CDR2 from the germline V gene are SGHTS and YDEGEE. The ends were cut back, 5 bases at V and 5 bases at J, with 14 bases in the middle. This CDR3 region has 14 residues. The CDR3 sequence is CASSRRKGDQPQHF. The CDR3 bases are TGTGCCAGCAGTCGCCGGAAGGGGGATCAGCCCCAGCATTTT.

This clonotype was counted a few times. This chain joins TRBV6-1 and TRBJ2-2; 11 bases map to TRBD2. In germline, CDR1 is MNHNS, CDR2 SASEGT. CDR3 length equals 18 residues. The junction had 10 bases not matched to a gene; V was cut back by 3 bases and J by 4 bases. CDR3 region: CASSDPILAGVRTGELFF. CDR3 bases: TGTGCCAGCAGTGATCCCATACTAGCGGGAGTACGCACCGGGGAGCTGTTTTTT.

This clonotype was observed many times. The V gene is TRBV12-3 or TRBV12-4, the J gene TRBJ2-7, with D perhaps matching TRBD1 (6 bases). The germline V and J ends were trimmed by 5 bases and 2 bases, with 16 bases remaining between them. This CDR3 contains 15 residues. The CDR3 reads CASSPRSTGAYEQYF. The CDR3 DNA is TGTGCCAGCAGTCCCCGGTCGACAGGAGCCTACGAGCAGTACTTC.

This clonotype showed up just a few times. The chain joins TRBV20-1 to TRBJ2-1; D might be TRBD2 (6 bases). Germline loops: CDR1 DFQATT, CDR2 SNEGSKA (reference sequence). V was clipped by 3 bases and J by 1 base, with 13 bases between them. The CDR3 spans 15 residues. CDR3 amino acids: CSASAVADSYNEQFF. The CDR3 DNA follows: TGCAGTGCTAGTGCGGTAGCGGATTCCTACAATGAGCAGTTCTTC.

J is TRBJ2-1 and V is TRBV2, with D possibly being TRBD2 (5 bases). The CDR3 consists of 15 residues. With 3 bases removed from V and 4 bases from J, the gap between germline ends came to 13 bases. CDR1 is SNHLY and CDR2 is FYNNEI in the germline V gene. DNA for the CDR3: TGTGCCAGCAGTGATAGCGTTTTTGTTTACAATGAGCAGTTCTTC. This translates into CASSDSVFVYNEQFF.

The genes are TRBV30 and TRBJ2-5, with D possibly being TRBD1 (5 bases). This CDR3 is 15 amino acids long. Germline V gene lookup returns CDR1 GTSNPN and CDR2 SVGIG (reference sequence). V lost 1 base and J lost 6, with 18 bases in between. The CDR3 DNA reads as TGTGCCTGGAGTGGTCTCCTTAGGGGCGGTCAGACCCAGTACTTC. This gives the protein CAWSGLLRGGQTQYF.

This clonotype was detected only a few times. The J gene is TRBJ1-1, the V gene TRBV12-3 or TRBV12-4; D call uncertain. The CDR3 is 12 amino acids. V was shortened by 2 bases and J by 4 bases, with 5 bases between the two germline ends. CDR3 sequence: CASSLRSTEAFF. The CDR3 nucleotides are TGTGCCAGCAGTTTAAGAAGCACTGAAGCTTTCTTT.